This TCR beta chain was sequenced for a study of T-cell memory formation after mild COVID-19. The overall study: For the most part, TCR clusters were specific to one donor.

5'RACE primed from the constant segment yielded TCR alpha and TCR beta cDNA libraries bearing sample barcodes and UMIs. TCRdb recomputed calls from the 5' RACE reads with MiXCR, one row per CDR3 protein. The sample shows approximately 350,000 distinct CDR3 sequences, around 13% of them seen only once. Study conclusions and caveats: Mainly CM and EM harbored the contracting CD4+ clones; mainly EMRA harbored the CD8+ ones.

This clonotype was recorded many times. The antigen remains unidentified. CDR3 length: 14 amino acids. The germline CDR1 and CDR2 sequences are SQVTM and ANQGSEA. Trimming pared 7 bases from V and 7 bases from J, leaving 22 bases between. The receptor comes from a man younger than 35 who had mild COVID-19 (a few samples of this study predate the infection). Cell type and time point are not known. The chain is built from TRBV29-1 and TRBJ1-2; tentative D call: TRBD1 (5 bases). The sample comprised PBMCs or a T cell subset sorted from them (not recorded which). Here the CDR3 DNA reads TGCAGCGCAGGAGATGGACACTCACCGACTGGCTACACCTTC. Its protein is CSAGDGHSPTGYTF.